This T cell receptor beta chain is from a study of shared clonotypes between healthy human individuals. Researchers ran the assay at a deep level. Original data processing: ImmunoSEQ junction-only sequences lacked quality scores, so their filtering differed. Sequencing used immunoSEQ multiplex PCR; TCRdb keeps in-frame clones, though not all of them. That table gives V, J and clone size, and the DNA gave D and trimming. The table has 2 million to 2.5 million clones, under 97% seen once. The CDR3 is made up of 13 amino acids. Germline trimming cut 7 bases from V and 7 bases from J; bases unmatched to any gene: 10. CDR1 and CDR2 from the germline V gene are SNHLY and FYNNEI. Only Caucasian adults living in Nashville, Tennessee served as donors.

The specimen sequenced was naive CD4+ T cells sorted from blood. Indicated subset: CD45RA+ positively selected. This TCR was sampled from a man aged 18 to 35 in good health. The chain employs TRBV2 and TRBJ2-7; 7 bases map to TRBD1. CDR3 sequence: CASTRDSLGEQYF. The CDR3 DNA is TGTGCCAGCACCCGGGACAGCCTAGGGGAGCAGTACTTC.